This is a list of T cell receptor beta chains from one sample in a study of control samples from healthy donors and cancer patients. Assay: immunoSEQ multiplex PCR; the TCRdb copy retains only in-frame clones and omits some. The repertoire consists of 130,000 or so clones, with roughly 84% occurring once and the leading ten covering about 3.4%. Sequencing was performed on blood. The receptors originated from a man aged 50 to 60 in good health. The CDR3 runs from the conserved cysteine through the conserved F or W. A D gene is named only where the DNA matches it firmly. Size is stated for part of the rows, as once, few or many counts, or as a class when the clone is expanded.

d_call j_call cdr3_length v_call clone_size cdr3_aa cdr3_nt
- TRBJ1-4 19 TRBV21-1 - CASSKAWCWGGATNEKLFF TGTGCCAGCAGCAAAGCGTGGTGTTGGGGGGGCGCGACTAATGAAAAACTGTTTTTT
- TRBJ2-2 13 TRBV4-1 - CASSGTATGELFF TGCGCCAGCTCGGGGACGGCTACCGGGGAGCTGTTTTTT
- TRBJ1-1 13 TRBV15 few CATSRRSNTEAFF TGTGCCACCAGCCGGAGATCGAACACTGAAGCTTTCTTT
TRBD2 TRBJ2-1 14 TRBV7-9 - CASSLAGTSYEQFF TGTGCCAGCAGCTTAGCCGGGACTAGTTATGAGCAGTTCTTC
- TRBJ2-3 14 TRBV28 - CASSYVTAEDTQYF TGTGCCAGCAGTTACGTAACAGCGGAAGATACGCAGTATTTT
- TRBJ1-4 15 TRBV7-2 - CASSLDSRTNEKLFF TGTGCCAGCAGCTTGGACAGCCGAACTAATGAAAAACTGTTTTTT
TRBD1 TRBJ2-5 15 TRBV2 - CASSGRQGSYETQYF TGTGCCAGCAGTGGGAGACAGGGTTCTTACGAGACCCAGTACTTC
TRBD2 TRBJ2-5 14 TRBV11-1 - CASSQGLAQETQYF TGTGCCAGCAGCCAAGGACTAGCTCAAGAGACCCAGTACTTC
- TRBJ1-5 14 TRBV28 - CASRVEVPRQPQHF TGTGCCAGCAGGGTGGAGGTCCCCCGTCAGCCCCAGCATTTT
- TRBJ1-5 16 TRBV30 - CAWARISGDSNQPQHF TGTGCCTGGGCGCGTATCTCGGGTGATAGCAATCAGCCCCAGCATTTT
- TRBJ2-2 15 TRBV11-2 once CASSYSLGAVGELFF TGTGCCAGCAGCTACTCACTAGGGGCGGTCGGGGAGCTGTTTTTT
TRBD1 TRBJ2-7 14 TRBV19 few CASSALGQMGQQYF TGTGCCAGTAGTGCCCTGGGACAGATGGGGCAGCAGTACTTC
- TRBJ1-6 15 TRBV6-2/TRBV6-3 - CASSPPAGDNSPLHF TGTGCCAGCAGCCCGCCGGCAGGGGATAATTCACCCCTCCACTTT
- TRBJ2-4 16 TRBV19 - CASSIQGTLAKNIQYF TGTGCCAGTAGTATTCAGGGAACCCTAGCCAAAAACATTCAGTACTTC
- TRBJ1-1 18 TRBV5-1 once CASTYEPFSSGGRTEAFF TGCGCCAGCACGTATGAACCGTTCTCTTCTGGCGGGCGCACTGAAGCTTTCTTT
- TRBJ1-5 15 TRBV6-4 once CASRPDSNSNQPQHF TGTGCCAGCAGACCCGACAGCAATAGCAATCAGCCCCAGCATTTT
- TRBJ2-3 13 TRBV30 - CAWSRGATDTQYF TGTGCCTGGAGTCGGGGCGCAACAGATACGCAGTATTTT
- TRBJ1-3 14 TRBV5-1 - CASSLSSGSNTIYF TGCGCCAGCAGCTTGAGTTCGGGGTCAAACACCATATATTTT
TRBD1 TRBJ1-2 16 TRBV7-9 - CASSRRDREYIDGYTF TGTGCCAGCAGCCGACGGGACAGGGAATACATAGATGGCTACACCTTC
TRBD1 TRBJ1-2 14 TRBV13 - CASSSGTGDYGYTF TGTGCCAGCAGCTCCGGGACAGGGGACTATGGCTACACCTTC
- TRBJ2-3 10 TRBV20-1 - CSAAQDTQYF TGCAGTGCTGCGCAAGATACGCAGTATTTT
- TRBJ1-5 12 TRBV3-1/TRBV3-2 - CASSQDQGPQHF TGTGCCAGCAGCCAAGACCAGGGGCCCCAGCATTTT
- TRBJ1-5 14 TRBV18 once CASSVYDSNQPQHF TGTGCCAGCTCGGTGTATGATAGCAATCAGCCCCAGCATTTT
- TRBJ2-7 14 TRBV11-2 - CASSKFRVQDEQYF TGTGCCAGCAGCAAATTCAGGGTGCAGGACGAGCAGTACTTC
- TRBJ2-1 12 TRBV18 few CASSDRPNEQFF TGTGCCAGCTCGGACAGACCCAATGAGCAGTTCTTC
TRBD1 TRBJ2-5 18 TRBV19 - CASSIYPPGRGYEETQYF TGTGCCAGTAGTATTTACCCGCCCGGCAGGGGGTATGAAGAGACCCAGTACTTC
- TRBJ2-1 15 TRBV19 - CASSIVLRAYNEQFF TGTGCCAGTAGTATAGTTCTCCGGGCTTACAATGAGCAGTTCTTC
TRBD2 TRBJ2-7 14 TRBV6-2/TRBV6-3 - CASSAGGLSYEQYF TGTGCCAGCAGTGCGGGGGGCCTCTCCTACGAGCAGTACTTC
- TRBJ2-3 14 TRBV5-4 - CASSLSQGSDTQYF TGTGCCAGCAGCTTGAGTCAGGGATCAGATACGCAGTATTTT
TRBD1 TRBJ2-7 14 TRBV7-2 - CASSLGTGYYEQYF TGTGCCAGCAGCCTCGGGACAGGGTACTACGAGCAGTACTTC
TRBD2 TRBJ2-2 15 TRBV7-2 - CASSLRLAGTGELFF TGTGCCAGCAGCTTGCGGCTAGCGGGCACCGGGGAGCTGTTTTTT
TRBD2 TRBJ2-1 18 TRBV9 - CASSGSTSGGAGYNEQFF TGTGCCAGCAGCGGATCGACTAGCGGGGGGGCCGGGTACAATGAGCAGTTCTTC
- TRBJ1-6 12 TRBV2 few CASNRYNSPLHF TGTGCCAGCAACCGCTATAATTCACCCCTCCACTTT
- TRBJ2-2 15 TRBV6-5 - CASTYFRGVTGELFF TGTGCCAGCACCTACTTCAGAGGGGTCACCGGGGAGCTGTTTTTT
- TRBJ1-2 14 TRBV7-9 - CASSRTARRYGYTF TGTGCCAGCAGCCGGACAGCGCGCAGATATGGCTACACCTTC
- TRBJ2-1 13 TRBV5-1 - CASSSGTYNEQFF TGCGCCAGCAGCTCAGGGACCTACAATGAGCAGTTCTTC
- TRBJ1-1 14 TRBV2 - CASSEGGAPTEAFF TGTGCCAGCAGTGAAGGGGGGGCGCCCACTGAAGCTTTCTTT
- TRBJ1-5 16 TRBV2 few CASSEVGQNSNQPQHF TGTGCCAGCAGTGAAGTGGGGCAGAATAGCAATCAGCCCCAGCATTTT
TRBD2 TRBJ2-1 15 TRBV10-3 once CAIKQAGVTYNEQFF TGTGCCATCAAACAGGCGGGGGTGACCTACAATGAGCAGTTCTTC
- TRBJ1-5 15 TRBV28 once CASSPSGLENQPQHF TGTGCCAGCAGTCCGTCCGGACTTGAGAACCAGCCCCAGCATTTT
- TRBJ1-4 12 TRBV29-1 - CSVARTNEKLFF TGCAGCGTTGCACGCACTAATGAAAAACTGTTTTTT
- TRBJ1-1 16 TRBV6-1 - CASSDPTRGLVTEAFF TGTGCCAGCAGTGACCCGACCCGGGGCTTGGTCACTGAAGCTTTCTTT
- TRBJ2-5 15 TRBV10-2 - CASSDPVRGGETQYF TGCGCCAGCAGTGATCCCGTAAGGGGCGGGGAGACCCAGTACTTC
TRBD1 TRBJ1-1 12 TRBV29-1 - CSAGQENTEAFF TGCAGCGCCGGACAGGAGAACACTGAAGCTTTCTTT
- TRBJ1-2 12 TRBV7-9 - CASSRTEYGYTF TGTGCCAGCAGCAGGACGGAGTATGGCTACACCTTC
- TRBJ2-7 14 TRBV6-5 - CASSWTVQAYEQYF TGTGCCAGCAGTTGGACAGTCCAAGCCTACGAGCAGTACTTC
- TRBJ1-1 13 TRBV18 few CASSRNGDTEAFF TGTGCCAGCTCACGTAATGGAGACACTGAAGCTTTCTTT
- TRBJ2-7 14 TRBV6-5 medium-sized CASSYRDTTYEQYF TGTGCCAGCAGTTATCGGGACACCACCTACGAGCAGTACTTC
- TRBJ1-1 14 TRBV3-1/TRBV3-2 once CASSQVPGNTEAFF TGTGCCAGCAGCCAAGTCCCAGGGAACACTGAAGCTTTCTTT
- TRBJ1-6 15 TRBV19 - CASSPRGRTYSPLHF TGTGCCAGTAGTCCTCGGGGGAGAACCTATTCACCCCTCCACTTT
- TRBJ1-6 16 TRBV3-1/TRBV3-2 - CASSQVAVRESSPLHF TGTGCCAGCAGCCAAGTGGCGGTACGCGAGTCGTCACCCCTCCACTTT
- TRBJ2-5 12 TRBV19 - CASSIDRETQYF TGTGCCAGTAGTATAGATAGAGAGACCCAGTACTTC
- TRBJ1-1 14 TRBV18 - CASSLAGRTTEAFF TGTGCCAGCTCATTGGCAGGCAGAACCACTGAAGCTTTCTTT
TRBD2 TRBJ2-3 14 TRBV11-2 - CASSPGLAVDTQYF TGTGCCAGCAGCCCGGGACTAGCAGTAGATACGCAGTATTTT
- TRBJ2-7 13 TRBV12-3/TRBV12-4 - CASSLWAAYEQYF TGTGCCAGCAGTTTATGGGCAGCATACGAGCAGTACTTC